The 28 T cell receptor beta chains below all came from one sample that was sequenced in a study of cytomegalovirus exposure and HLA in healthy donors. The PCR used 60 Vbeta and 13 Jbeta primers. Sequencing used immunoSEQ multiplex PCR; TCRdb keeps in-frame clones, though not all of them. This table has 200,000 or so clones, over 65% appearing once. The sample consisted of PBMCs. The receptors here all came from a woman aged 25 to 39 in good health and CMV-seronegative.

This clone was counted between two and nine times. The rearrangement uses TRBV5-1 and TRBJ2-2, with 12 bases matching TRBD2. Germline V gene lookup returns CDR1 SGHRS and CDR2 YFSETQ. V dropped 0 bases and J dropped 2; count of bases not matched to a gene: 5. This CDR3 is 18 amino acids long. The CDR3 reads CASSLVLAGGLNTGELFF. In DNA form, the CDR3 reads TGCGCCAGCAGCTTGGTCCTAGCGGGGGGGCTTAACACCGGGGAGCTGTTTTTT.

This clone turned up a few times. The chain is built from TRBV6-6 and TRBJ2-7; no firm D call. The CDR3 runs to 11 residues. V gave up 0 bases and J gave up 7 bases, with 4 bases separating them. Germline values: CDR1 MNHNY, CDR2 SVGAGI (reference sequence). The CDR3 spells CASSYSNEQYF. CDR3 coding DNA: TGTGCCAGCAGTTACTCTAATGAGCAGTACTTC.

CDR3 in DNA: TGTGCCAGCAGTTTTACAGGGAGCGGCTACACCTTC. It encodes CASSFTGSGYTF. The chain uses TRBV6-6 and TRBJ1-2, with D possibly matching TRBD1 (6 bases). CDR1 and CDR2 (germline): MNHNY, SVGAGI (reference sequence). There are 12 residues in the CDR3. Trimming stripped 4 bases from V and 8 bases from J, with 11 bases between.

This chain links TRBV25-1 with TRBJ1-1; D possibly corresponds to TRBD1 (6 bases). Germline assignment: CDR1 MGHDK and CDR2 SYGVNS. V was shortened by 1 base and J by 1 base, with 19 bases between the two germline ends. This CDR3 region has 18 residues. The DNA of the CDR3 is TGTGCCAGCAGTGAATTGCCACCGGCAGGGGACGGGAACACTGAAGCTTTCTTT. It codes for CASSELPPAGDGNTEAFF.

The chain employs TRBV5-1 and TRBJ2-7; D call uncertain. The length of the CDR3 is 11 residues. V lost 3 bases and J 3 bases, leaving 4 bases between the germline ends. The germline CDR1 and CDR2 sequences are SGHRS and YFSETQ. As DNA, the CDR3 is TGCGCCAGCAGCTCCTTCTACGAGCAGTACTTC. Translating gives CASSSFYEQYF. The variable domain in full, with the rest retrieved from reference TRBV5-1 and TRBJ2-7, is KAGVTQTPRYLIKTRGQQVTLSCSPISGHRSVSWYQQTPGQGLQFLFEYFSETQRNKGNFPGRFSGRQFSNSRSEMNVSTLELGDSALYLCASSSFYEQYFGPGTRLTVT.

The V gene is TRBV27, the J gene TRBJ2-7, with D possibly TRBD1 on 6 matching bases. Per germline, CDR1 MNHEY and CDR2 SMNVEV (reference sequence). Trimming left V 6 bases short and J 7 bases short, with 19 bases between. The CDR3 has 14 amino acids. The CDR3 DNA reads TGTGCCAGCAGCCCACAGGGCCCCTCGTATGAGCAGTACTTC. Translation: CASSPQGPSYEQYF.

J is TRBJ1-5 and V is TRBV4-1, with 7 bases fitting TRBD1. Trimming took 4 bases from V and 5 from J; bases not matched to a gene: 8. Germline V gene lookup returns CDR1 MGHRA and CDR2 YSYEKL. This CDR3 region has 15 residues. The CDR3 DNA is TGCGCCAGCAGCCGAACAGGGGTACAGGATCAGCCCCAGCATTTT. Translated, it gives CASSRTGVQDQPQHF.

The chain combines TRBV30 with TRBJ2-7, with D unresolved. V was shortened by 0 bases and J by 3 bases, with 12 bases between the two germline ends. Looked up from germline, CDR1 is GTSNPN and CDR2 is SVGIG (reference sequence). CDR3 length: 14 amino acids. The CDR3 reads CAWSVRNTDYEQYF. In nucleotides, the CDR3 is TGTGCCTGGAGTGTACGGAACACAGACTACGAGCAGTACTTC.

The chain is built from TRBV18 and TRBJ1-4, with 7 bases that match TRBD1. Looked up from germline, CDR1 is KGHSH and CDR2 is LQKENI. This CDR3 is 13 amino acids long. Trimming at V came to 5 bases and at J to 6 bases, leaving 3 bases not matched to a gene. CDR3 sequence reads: CASSRDSHEKLFF. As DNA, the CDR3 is TGTGCCAGCTCAAGGGACAGCCATGAAAAACTGTTTTTT.

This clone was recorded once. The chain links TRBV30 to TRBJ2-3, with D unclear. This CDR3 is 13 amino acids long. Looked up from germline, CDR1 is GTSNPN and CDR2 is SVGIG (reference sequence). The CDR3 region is CAQERPSTDTQYF. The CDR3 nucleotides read TGTGCTCAGGAACGGCCTAGCACAGATACGCAGTATTTT.

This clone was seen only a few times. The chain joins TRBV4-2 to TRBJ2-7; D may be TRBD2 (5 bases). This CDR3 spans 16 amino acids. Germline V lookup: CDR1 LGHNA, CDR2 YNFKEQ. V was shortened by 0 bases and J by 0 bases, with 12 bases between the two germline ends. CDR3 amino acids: CASSQDKRAHSYEQYF. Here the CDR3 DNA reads TGTGCCAGCAGCCAAGATAAGAGGGCCCACTCCTACGAGCAGTACTTC.

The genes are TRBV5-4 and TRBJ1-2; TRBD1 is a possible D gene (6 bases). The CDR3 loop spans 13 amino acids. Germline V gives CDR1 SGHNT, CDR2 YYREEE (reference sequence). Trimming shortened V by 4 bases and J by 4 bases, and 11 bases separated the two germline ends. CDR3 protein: CASSPGTFYGYTF. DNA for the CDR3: TGTGCCAGCAGCCCCGGGACATTCTATGGCTACACCTTC.

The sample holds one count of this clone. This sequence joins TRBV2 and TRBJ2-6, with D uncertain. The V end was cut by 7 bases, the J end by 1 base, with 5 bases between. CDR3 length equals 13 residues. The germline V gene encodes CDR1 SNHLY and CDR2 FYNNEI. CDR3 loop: CASKRSGANVLTF. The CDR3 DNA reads TGTGCCAGCAAGAGGTCTGGGGCCAACGTCCTGACTTTC.

CDR3 sequence: CASGPGQGRANYGYTF. CDR3 DNA sequence: TGTGCCAGCGGCCCTGGACAGGGGCGAGCTAACTATGGCTACACCTTC. This chain connects TRBV5-4 to TRBJ1-2; 9 nucleotides line up with TRBD1. Germline values: CDR1 SGHNT, CDR2 YYREEE (reference sequence). CDR3 size: 16 residues. Germline trimming cut 7 bases from V and 0 bases from J; bases unmatched to any gene: 10. Variable domain in full (rest from reference TRBV5-4 and TRBJ1-2): ETGVTQSPTHLIKTRGQQVTLRCSSQSGHNTVSWYQQALGQGPQFIFQYYREEENGRGNFPPRFSGLQFPNYSSELNVNALELDDSALYLCASGPGQGRANYGYTFGSGTRLTVV.

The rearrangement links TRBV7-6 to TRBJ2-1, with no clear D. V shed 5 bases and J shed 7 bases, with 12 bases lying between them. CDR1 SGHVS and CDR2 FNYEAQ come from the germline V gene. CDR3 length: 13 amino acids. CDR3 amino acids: CASSVESLNEQFF. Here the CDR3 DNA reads TGTGCCAGCAGCGTGGAGAGCCTGAATGAGCAGTTCTTC.

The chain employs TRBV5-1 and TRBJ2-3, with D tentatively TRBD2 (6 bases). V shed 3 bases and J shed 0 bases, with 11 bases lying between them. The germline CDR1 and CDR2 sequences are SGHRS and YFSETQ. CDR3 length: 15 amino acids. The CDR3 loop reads CASSSPGTSTDTQYF. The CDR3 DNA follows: TGCGCCAGCAGCTCTCCCGGGACTAGCACAGATACGCAGTATTTT.

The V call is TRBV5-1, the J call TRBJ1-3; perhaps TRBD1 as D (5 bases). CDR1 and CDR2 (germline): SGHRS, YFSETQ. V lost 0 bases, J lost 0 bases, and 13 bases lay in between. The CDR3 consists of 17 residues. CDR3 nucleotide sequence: TGCGCCAGCAGCTTGGCCGGGGGGGACCGCTCTGGAAACACCATATATTTT. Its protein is CASSLAGGDRSGNTIYF.

CDR3 protein: CASSKTGANTGELFF. CDR3 sequence (DNA): TGCGCCAGCAGCAAGACAGGGGCGAACACCGGGGAGCTGTTTTTT. The chain links TRBV5-1 to TRBJ2-2; 8 bases fit TRBD1. Per germline, CDR1 SGHRS and CDR2 YFSETQ. J gave up 0 bases and V 4 bases, and 2 bases lay outside the gene matches. The CDR3 contains 15 residues. The variable domain in full, with the rest retrieved from reference TRBV5-1 and TRBJ2-2, is KAGVTQTPRYLIKTRGQQVTLSCSPISGHRSVSWYQQTPGQGLQFLFEYFSETQRNKGNFPGRFSGRQFSNSRSEMNVSTLELGDSALYLCASSKTGANTGELFFGEGSRLTVL.

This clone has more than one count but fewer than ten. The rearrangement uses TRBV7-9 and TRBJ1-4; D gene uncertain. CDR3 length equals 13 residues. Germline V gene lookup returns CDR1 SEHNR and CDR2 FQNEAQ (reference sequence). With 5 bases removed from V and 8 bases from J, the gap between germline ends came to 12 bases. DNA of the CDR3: TGTGCCAGCAGCCTCGAGCGGCCGGAAAAACTGTTTTTT. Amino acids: CASSLERPEKLFF.

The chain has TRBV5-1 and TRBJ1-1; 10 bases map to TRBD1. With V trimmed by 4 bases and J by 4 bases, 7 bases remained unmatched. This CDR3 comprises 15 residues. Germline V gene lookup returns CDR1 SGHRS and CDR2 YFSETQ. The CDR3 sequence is CASSLGDRGGTEAFF. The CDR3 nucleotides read TGCGCCAGCAGCCTGGGGGACAGGGGTGGCACTGAAGCTTTCTTT.

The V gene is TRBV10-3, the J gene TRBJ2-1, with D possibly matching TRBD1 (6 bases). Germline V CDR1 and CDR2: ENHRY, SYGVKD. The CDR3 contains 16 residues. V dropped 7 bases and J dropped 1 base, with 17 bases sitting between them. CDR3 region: CAINQGPTESYNEQFF. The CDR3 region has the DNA TGTGCCATCAACCAGGGGCCCACTGAGTCCTACAATGAGCAGTTCTTC.

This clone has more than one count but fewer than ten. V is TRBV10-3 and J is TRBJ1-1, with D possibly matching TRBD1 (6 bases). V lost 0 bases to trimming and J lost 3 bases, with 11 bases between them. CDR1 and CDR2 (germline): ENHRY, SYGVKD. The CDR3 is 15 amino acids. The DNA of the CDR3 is TGTGCCATCAGTGAGTCCCCAGGGGCGGACACTGAAGCTTTCTTT. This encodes CAISESPGADTEAFF.

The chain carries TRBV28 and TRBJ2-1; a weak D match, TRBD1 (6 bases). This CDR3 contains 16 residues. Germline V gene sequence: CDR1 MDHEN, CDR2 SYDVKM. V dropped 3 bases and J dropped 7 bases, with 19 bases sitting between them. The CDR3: CASSFPGTSRNNEQFF. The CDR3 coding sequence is TGTGCCAGCAGTTTTCCCGGGACAAGCCGAAATAATGAGCAGTTCTTC.

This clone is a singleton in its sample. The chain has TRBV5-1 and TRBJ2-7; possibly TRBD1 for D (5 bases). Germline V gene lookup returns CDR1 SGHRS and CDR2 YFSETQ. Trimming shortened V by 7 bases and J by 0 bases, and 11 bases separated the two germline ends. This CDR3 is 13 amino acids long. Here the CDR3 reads CASGQGYSYEQYF. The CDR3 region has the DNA TGCGCCAGCGGGCAGGGATACTCCTACGAGCAGTACTTC. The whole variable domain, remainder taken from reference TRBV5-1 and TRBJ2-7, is KAGVTQTPRYLIKTRGQQVTLSCSPISGHRSVSWYQQTPGQGLQFLFEYFSETQRNKGNFPGRFSGRQFSNSRSEMNVSTLELGDSALYLCASGQGYSYEQYFGPGTRLTVT.

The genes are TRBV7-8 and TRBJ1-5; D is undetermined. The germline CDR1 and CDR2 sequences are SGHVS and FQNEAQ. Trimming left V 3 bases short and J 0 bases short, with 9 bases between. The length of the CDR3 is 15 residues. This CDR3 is CASSLNGYSNQPQHF. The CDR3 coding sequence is TGTGCCAGCAGCTTGAACGGGTATAGCAATCAGCCCCAGCATTTT. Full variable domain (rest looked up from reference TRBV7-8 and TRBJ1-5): GAGVSQSPRYKVAKRGQDVALRCDPISGHVSLFWYQQALGQGPEFLTYFQNEAQLDKSGLPSDRFFAERPEGSVSTLKIQRTQQEDSAVYLCASSLNGYSNQPQHFGDGTRLSIL.

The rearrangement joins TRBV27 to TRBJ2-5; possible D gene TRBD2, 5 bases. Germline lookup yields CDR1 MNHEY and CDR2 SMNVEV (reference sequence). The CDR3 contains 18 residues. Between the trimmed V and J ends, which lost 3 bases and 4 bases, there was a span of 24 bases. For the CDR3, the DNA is TGTGCCAGCAGTTTCCCCGACCTAGCTCGGGGTGGAGGAGAGACCCAGTACTTC. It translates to CASSFPDLARGGGETQYF.

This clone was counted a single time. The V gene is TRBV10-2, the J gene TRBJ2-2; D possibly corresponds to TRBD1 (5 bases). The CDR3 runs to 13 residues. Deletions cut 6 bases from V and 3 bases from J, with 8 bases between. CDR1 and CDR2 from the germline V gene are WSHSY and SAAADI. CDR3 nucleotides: TGCGCCAGCAGACCAGGGTACACCGGGGAGCTGTTTTTT. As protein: CASRPGYTGELFF.

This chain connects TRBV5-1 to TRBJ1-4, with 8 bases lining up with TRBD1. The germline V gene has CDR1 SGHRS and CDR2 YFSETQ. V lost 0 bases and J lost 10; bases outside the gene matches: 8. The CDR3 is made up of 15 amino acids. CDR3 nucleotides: TGCGCCAGCAGCTTGGAGACAGGGGTTAGCGGAAAACTGTTTTTT. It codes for CASSLETGVSGKLFF.